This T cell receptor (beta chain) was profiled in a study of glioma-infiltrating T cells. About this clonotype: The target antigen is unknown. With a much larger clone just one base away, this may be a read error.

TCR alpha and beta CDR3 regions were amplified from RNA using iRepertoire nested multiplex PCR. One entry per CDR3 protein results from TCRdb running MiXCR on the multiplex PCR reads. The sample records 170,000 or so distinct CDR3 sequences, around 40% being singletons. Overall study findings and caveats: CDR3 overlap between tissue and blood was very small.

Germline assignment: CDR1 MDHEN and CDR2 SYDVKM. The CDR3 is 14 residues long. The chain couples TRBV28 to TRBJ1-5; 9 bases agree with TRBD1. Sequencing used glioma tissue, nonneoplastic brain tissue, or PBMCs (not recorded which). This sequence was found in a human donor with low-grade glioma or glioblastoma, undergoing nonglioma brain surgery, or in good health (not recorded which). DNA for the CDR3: TGTGCCAGCAGTTTAGGGACAGGGTTTCAGCCCCAGGATTTT. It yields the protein CASSLGTGFQPQDF. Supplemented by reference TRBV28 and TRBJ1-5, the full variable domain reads DVKVTQSSRYLVKRTGEKVFLECVQDMDHENMFWYRQDPGLGLRLIYFSYDVKMKEKGDIPEGYSVSREKKERFSLILESASTNQTSMYLCASSLGTGFQPQDFGDGTRLSIL.